This TCR beta chain emerged from a study of T-cell memory formation after mild COVID-19. Study-level background: Clusters of TCRs were largely donor specific.

This clonotype was seen more than once but under ten times. Its antigen is not known. Study-wide points: Confirmation was lacking for SARS-CoV-2 specificity of second-wave clones that peaked on day 37.

5'RACE with constant-segment primers yielded barcoded, UMI-tagged TCR alpha and TCR beta cDNA libraries. TCRdb itself ran the 5' RACE reads through MiXCR, one entry per CDR3 protein. The sample shows about 430,000 distinct CDR3 sequences, 20% to 25% of them seen only once. Sample: PBMCs or a T cell subset sorted from them (not recorded which). This TCR was recovered from an adult woman who had mild COVID-19 (a few samples of this study predate the infection). Cell type and time point are not known.

The DNA of the CDR3 is TGTGCCAGCAGCTTCCTAGCGGGAGGAGAGACCCAGTACTTC. It translates to CASSFLAGGETQYF. The V and J genes are TRBV11-3 and TRBJ2-5, with 11 nucleotides matching TRBD2. V was clipped by 3 bases and J by 4 bases; unmatched bases: 1. The germline gives CDR1 SGHNT, CDR2 YENEEA. CDR3 size: 14 residues.